Listed here are 30 T cell receptor beta chains from one sample, sequenced in a study of blood T cell repertoires in COVID-19. Measured with immunoSEQ multiplex PCR; TCRdb has only the in-frame clones, and not every one. The table includes 55,000 to 75,000 clones, 70% to 90% detected once. Sequenced material: peripheral blood. These receptors all stem from a man aged 50 to 59 with active COVID-19.

This chain links TRBV9 with TRBJ2-7; 10 bases agree with TRBD2. The CDR3 sequence is 15 residues long. Germline CDR1 and CDR2: SGDLS and YYNGEE. The junction had 4 bases not matched to a gene; V was cut back by 0 bases and J by 4 bases. The CDR3: CASSVDASGSYEQYF. The CDR3 nucleotides read TGTGCCAGCAGCGTAGACGCTAGCGGGAGTTACGAGCAGTACTTC.

This sequence joins TRBV4-3 and TRBJ2-1; a weak D match, TRBD2 (5 bases). Deletions cut 0 bases from V and 5 bases from J, with 20 bases between. The CDR3 runs to 18 residues. Germline V CDR1 and CDR2: LGHNA, YSLEER. The CDR3 DNA follows: TGCGCCAGCAGCCAAGAGGACTTCTTCTCGACCCTTCACAATGAGCAGTTCTTC. Residues: CASSQEDFFSTLHNEQFF.

The chain employs TRBV19 and TRBJ1-2; D unresolved. The CDR3 length is 12 residues. Germline lookup yields CDR1 LNHDA and CDR2 SQIVND (reference sequence). Trimming removed 9 bases at V and 5 bases at J, with 13 bases between. The CDR3 coding sequence is TGTGCCAGGACTCGGGTCGCATATGGCTACACCTTC. Protein product: CARTRVAYGYTF.

This clone was seen a few times. The chain uses TRBV3-1 (or the pseudogene TRBV3-2) and TRBJ2-1, with D possibly TRBD1 on 5 matching bases. V was pared by 3 bases and J by 3 bases, with 15 bases between. This CDR3 is built from 16 residues. Germline loops: CDR1 LGHDT, CDR2 YNNKEL (reference sequence). DNA for the CDR3: TGTGCCAGCAGCCATTCACAGGTTCGCCTCTACAATGAGCAGTTCTTC. This codes for CASSHSQVRLYNEQFF.

The rearrangement links TRBV12-3 or TRBV12-4 to TRBJ2-5, with D uncertain. With 6 bases removed from V and 5 bases from J, the gap between germline ends came to 13 bases. The CDR3 covers 13 residues. CDR3: CASSPVLRETQYF. CDR3 in DNA: TGTGCCAGCAGCCCTGTCCTGAGGGAGACCCAGTACTTC.

V gene TRBV15 combines with J gene TRBJ2-1, with 11 bases lining up with TRBD1. This CDR3 has 19 residues. The germline gives CDR1 LNHNV, CDR2 YYDKDF (reference sequence). V gave up 2 bases and J gave up 4 bases; unmatched junction bases: 13. In DNA, the CDR3 is TGTGCCACCAGCAGAAAAGGACAGGGGGCCCCGAGACTTTACAATGAGCAGTTCTTC. Protein sequence: CATSRKGQGAPRLYNEQFF.

The chain employs TRBV7-3 and TRBJ2-3; perhaps TRBD1 as D (6 bases). Germline loops: CDR1 SGHTA, CDR2 FQGTGA. The V end lost 1 base, the J end lost 3 bases, and 11 bases lay between the germline ends. This CDR3 has 15 residues. The CDR3, as DNA: TGTGCCAGCAGCTTAATATCGGGACAAACAGATACGCAGTATTTT. Translation: CASSLISGQTDTQYF.

The chain combines TRBV27 with TRBJ2-7; 7 bases are a match to TRBD1. The germline CDR1 and CDR2 sequences are MNHEY and SMNVEV (reference sequence). The CDR3 has 11 residues. Unmatched junction bases numbered 1, after V lost 5 bases and J lost 6 bases. The CDR3 loop reads CASSRTGEQYF. In DNA, the CDR3 is TGTGCCAGCAGTAGGACAGGCGAGCAGTACTTC.

This clone is a singleton in its sample. The genes are TRBV7-9 and TRBJ2-3; 13 bases are a match to TRBD2. J lost 4 bases, V lost 4 bases, and 2 bases had no gene match. CDR1 is SEHNR and CDR2 is FQNEAQ in the germline V gene (reference sequence). The CDR3 consists of 15 residues. CDR3 in amino acids: CASSSLAGGPDTQYF. CDR3 DNA sequence: TGTGCCAGCAGCTCACTAGCGGGGGGGCCAGATACGCAGTATTTT.

This chain uses TRBV18 with TRBJ1-4, with 7 nucleotides matching TRBD1. The CDR3 runs 14 residues. Germline V CDR1 and CDR2: KGHSH, LQKENI. V lost 5 bases, J lost 5 bases, and 5 bases stayed unmatched. The CDR3 protein is CASSATGQNEKLFF. The CDR3 DNA reads as TGTGCCAGCTCAGCGACAGGGCAGAATGAAAAACTGTTTTTT. Filled out from reference TRBV18 and TRBJ1-4, the complete variable domain reads NAGVMQNPRHLVRRRGQEARLRCSPMKGHSHVYWYRQLPEEGLKFMVYLQKENIIDESGMPKERFSAEFPKEGPSILRIQQVVRGDSAAYFCASSATGQNEKLFFGSGTQLSVL.

In this sample, this clone turned up a few times. This sequence joins TRBV24-1 and TRBJ2-1, with TRBD2 matching over 9 bases. With V trimmed by 6 bases and J by 0 bases, 2 bases remained unmatched. This CDR3 is 15 amino acids long. CDR1 is KGHDR, CDR2 SFDVKD, per germline. In DNA form, the CDR3 reads TGTGCCACCAGTCGAGCGGGGGGCTCCTACAATGAGCAGTTCTTC. As protein: CATSRAGGSYNEQFF.

This clone was seen only a few times. The V gene is TRBV6-2 or TRBV6-3, the J gene TRBJ2-5, with 8 bases lining up with TRBD2. Germline lookup yields CDR1 MNHEY and CDR2 SVGEGT. Unmatched junction bases numbered 13, after V lost 2 bases and J lost 2 bases. The CDR3 is made up of 18 amino acids. In nucleotides, the CDR3 is TGTGCCAGCAGTTACGGTCTTGGAGGCGGGAGGCCGCAAGAGACCCAGTACTTC. This encodes CASSYGLGGGRPQETQYF.

The chain uses TRBV11-3 and TRBJ1-1, with D hard to call. This CDR3 is 13 amino acids long. Trimming cost V 1 base and J 4 bases, with 7 bases left between them. The germline V gene has CDR1 SGHNT and CDR2 YENEEA. DNA of the CDR3: TGTGCCAGCAGCTTAGGCAGTCTCACTGAAGCTTTCTTT. It is translated as CASSLGSLTEAFF.

The chain joins TRBV6-5 to TRBJ2-3, with 10 positions matching TRBD2. The junction had 6 bases not matched to a gene; V was cut back by 6 bases and J by 3 bases. This CDR3 spans 15 amino acids. In germline, CDR1 is MNHEY, CDR2 SVGAGI. This CDR3 is CASRPSGSGTDTQYF. The CDR3 DNA follows: TGTGCCAGCAGGCCTAGCGGGAGTGGGACAGATACGCAGTATTTT.

The V call is TRBV7-9, the J call TRBJ2-7; 9 nucleotides match TRBD1. This CDR3 is built from 14 residues. The trim removed 4 bases at V and 3 bases at J, leaving 4 bases unmatched. The germline CDR1 and CDR2 sequences are SEHNR and FQNEAQ (reference sequence). The CDR3 DNA follows: TGTGCCAGCAGCTCAGACAGGGGGAACTACGAGCAGTACTTC. It encodes CASSSDRGNYEQYF.

The chain combines TRBV10-3 with TRBJ2-5; D gene uncertain. Germline CDR1 ENHRY, CDR2 SYGVKD. The CDR3 runs to 13 residues. The V end lost 0 bases, the J end lost 3 bases, and 5 bases lay between the germline ends. The CDR3 nucleotides are TGTGCCATCAGTGAGTCGATAGAAGAGACCCAGTACTTC. It is translated as CAISESIEETQYF.

This clone was seen a single time. The genes are TRBV7-2 and TRBJ1-2; a possible D gene is TRBD1 (5 bases). Trimming pared 2 bases from V and 2 bases from J, leaving 6 bases between. CDR1 SGHTA and CDR2 FQGNSA come from the germline V gene. This CDR3 is built from 13 residues. CDR3 nucleotide sequence: TGTGCCAGCAGCTTACAGGGAAACTATGGCTACACCTTC. It encodes CASSLQGNYGYTF.

V and J are TRBV11-2 and TRBJ2-1; 11 positions match TRBD2. With 5 bases clipped from V and 0 bases from J, the junction kept 9 bases outside the gene matches. Germline V CDR1 and CDR2: SGHAT, FQNNGV. The CDR3 is made up of 18 amino acids. This CDR3 reads CASSPTSGGSSSYNEQFF. CDR3 in DNA: TGTGCCAGCAGCCCAACTAGCGGGGGCTCTAGCTCCTACAATGAGCAGTTCTTC.

The rearrangement links TRBV18 to TRBJ2-5; 9 bases align to TRBD2. The CDR3 is 14 residues long. J lost 4 bases, V lost 3 bases, and 3 bases had no gene match. The germline gives CDR1 KGHSH, CDR2 LQKENI. The CDR3 DNA is TGTGCCAGCTCACCCGGAGCGGGGGGAGAGACCCAGTACTTC. It yields the protein CASSPGAGGETQYF.

This sequence joins TRBV18 and TRBJ1-3; 7 nucleotides line up with TRBD1. Germline CDR1 is KGHSH and CDR2 is LQKENI. The CDR3 is 16 amino acids. Unmatched junction bases numbered 6, after V lost 2 bases and J lost 2 bases. Here the CDR3 DNA reads TGTGCCAGCTCACCAAGGACAGGAGGACCTGGAAACACCATATATTTT. Encoded protein: CASSPRTGGPGNTIYF. The entire variable domain, with the rest obtained from reference TRBV18 and TRBJ1-3, is as follows: NAGVMQNPRHLVRRRGQEARLRCSPMKGHSHVYWYRQLPEEGLKFMVYLQKENIIDESGMPKERFSAEFPKEGPSILRIQQVVRGDSAAYFCASSPRTGGPGNTIYFGEGSWLTVV.

The chain recombines TRBV27 with TRBJ2-5; D may be TRBD1 (6 bases). CDR1 is MNHEY and CDR2 is SMNVEV in the germline V gene (reference sequence). Trimming left V 6 bases short and J 4 bases short, with 15 bases between. The CDR3 totals 14 residues. CDR3 in DNA: TGTGCCAGCAGCTCACAGGGTGCTAGAGAGACCCAGTACTTC. Translating it yields CASSSQGARETQYF.

The chain has TRBV28 and TRBJ1-5, with 11 bases identical to TRBD1. The CDR3 is 14 residues long. Germline V CDR1 and CDR2: MDHEN, SYDVKM. Trimming cost V 3 bases and J 14 bases; bases outside gene matches: 9. CDR3 protein: CASSFGSPGQGEHF. CDR3 DNA sequence: TGTGCCAGCAGTTTTGGTTCCCCGGGACAGGGGGAGCATTTT.

This chain links TRBV19 with TRBJ2-5; 11 positions agree with TRBD1. The CDR3 extends over 16 amino acids. With 4 bases clipped from V and 5 bases from J, the junction kept 9 bases outside the gene matches. Germline assignment: CDR1 LNHDA and CDR2 SQIVND (reference sequence). CDR3 in DNA: TGTGCCAGTAGTACCGGGACAGGGGGGACTCGGGAGACCCAGTACTTC. Protein sequence: CASSTGTGGTRETQYF.

The V and J genes are TRBV6-5 and TRBJ2-1; 7 bases align to TRBD1. This CDR3 is 14 amino acids long. The V and J ends lost 6 bases and 5 bases, in that order; junction bases with no gene match: 7. Per the germline V gene, CDR1 is MNHEY and CDR2 is SVGAGI. Here the CDR3 DNA reads TGTGCCAGCAGCCATGGACAGGATGACAATGAGCAGTTCTTC. The encoded protein is CASSHGQDDNEQFF.

The gene calls are TRBV19 and TRBJ1-6; D gene unclear. The germline V and J ends were trimmed by 10 bases and 9 bases, with 19 bases remaining between them. Germline CDR1 reads LNHDA; CDR2 reads SQIVND (reference sequence). The CDR3 contains 14 residues. The chain's CDR3 is CATSPGIRISPLHF. The CDR3 coding sequence is TGTGCCACTTCTCCCGGGATCCGGATTTCACCCCTCCACTTT.

CDR3 sequence: CASRGLANTGELFF. Here the CDR3 DNA reads TGTGCCAGCAGGGGACTAGCGAACACCGGGGAGCTGTTTTTT. The chain links TRBV2 to TRBJ2-2; TRBD2 matches 8 bases. The germline V gene encodes CDR1 SNHLY and CDR2 FYNNEI. The CDR3 length is 14 residues. V gave up 6 bases and J gave up 0 bases; unmatched junction bases: 0.

This sequence joins TRBV2 and TRBJ2-7, with TRBD2 identical over 8 bases. V shed 7 bases and J 1 base; nucleotides not matched to a gene: 9. Germline V gene lookup returns CDR1 SNHLY and CDR2 FYNNEI. This CDR3 has 15 residues. CDR3 protein: CASNPSGGRSYEQYF. The CDR3, as DNA: TGTGCCAGCAACCCCAGCGGCGGGAGGTCCTACGAGCAGTACTTC.

The rearrangement links TRBV14 to TRBJ1-1; a weak D match, TRBD1 (5 bases). This CDR3 is 13 amino acids long. V lost 4 bases and J lost 5, with 11 bases in between. The germline V gene encodes CDR1 SGHDN and CDR2 FVKESK. The CDR3 reads CASSPVEGTEAFF. DNA for the CDR3: TGTGCCAGCAGCCCTGTGGAGGGGACTGAAGCTTTCTTT.

The V call is TRBV10-2, the J call TRBJ2-7, with a tentative D call TRBD1 (6 bases). This CDR3 comprises 16 residues. The germline V and J ends were trimmed by 5 bases and 5 bases, with 22 bases remaining between them. Looked up from germline, CDR1 is WSHSY and CDR2 is SAAADI. The CDR3 spells CASSPGTVGQVHEQYF. The CDR3 nucleotides are TGCGCCAGCAGTCCCGGGACCGTGGGACAAGTCCACGAGCAGTACTTC.

V is TRBV9 and J is TRBJ2-7, with D possibly being TRBD2 (5 bases). The V end was cut by 1 base, the J end by 6 bases, with 17 bases between. Germline V gene lookup returns CDR1 SGDLS and CDR2 YYNGEE. CDR3 size: 15 residues. CDR3 coding DNA: TGTGCCAGCAGCGTATCGCGTGCCGCCGCGGGCGAGCAGTACTTC. It codes for CASSVSRAAAGEQYF.